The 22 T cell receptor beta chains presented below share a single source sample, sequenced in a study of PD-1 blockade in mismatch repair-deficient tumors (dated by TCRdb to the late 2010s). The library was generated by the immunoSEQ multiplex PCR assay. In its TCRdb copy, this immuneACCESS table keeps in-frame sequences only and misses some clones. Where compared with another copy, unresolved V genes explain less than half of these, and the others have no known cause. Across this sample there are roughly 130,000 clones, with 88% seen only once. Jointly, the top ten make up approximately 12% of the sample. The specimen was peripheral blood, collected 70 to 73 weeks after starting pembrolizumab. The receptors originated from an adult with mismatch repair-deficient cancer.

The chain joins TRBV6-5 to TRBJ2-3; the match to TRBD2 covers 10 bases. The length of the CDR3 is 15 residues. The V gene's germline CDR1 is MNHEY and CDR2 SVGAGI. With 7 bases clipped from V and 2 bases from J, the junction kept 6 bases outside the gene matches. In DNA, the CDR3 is TGTGCCAGCACCTCACTAGCGGGATCCACAGATACGCAGTATTTT. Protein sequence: CASTSLAGSTDTQYF.

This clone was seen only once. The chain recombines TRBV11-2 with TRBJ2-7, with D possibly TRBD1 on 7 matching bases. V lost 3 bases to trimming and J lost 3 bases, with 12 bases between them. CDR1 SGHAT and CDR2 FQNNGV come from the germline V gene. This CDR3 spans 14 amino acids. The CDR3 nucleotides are TGTGCCAGCAGCTTCGGAGGGGGCTTCTACGAGCAGTACTTC. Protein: CASSFGGGFYEQYF.

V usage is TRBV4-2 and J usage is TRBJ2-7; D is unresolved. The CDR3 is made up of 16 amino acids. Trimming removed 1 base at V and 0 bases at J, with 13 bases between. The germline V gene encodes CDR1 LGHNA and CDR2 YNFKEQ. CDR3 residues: CASSQVFSGASYEQYF. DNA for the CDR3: TGTGCCAGCAGCCAAGTCTTTTCGGGCGCCTCCTACGAGCAGTACTTC.

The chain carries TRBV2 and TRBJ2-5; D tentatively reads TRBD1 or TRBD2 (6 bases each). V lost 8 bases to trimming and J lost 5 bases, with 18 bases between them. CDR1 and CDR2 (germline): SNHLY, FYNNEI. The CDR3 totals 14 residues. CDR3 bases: TGTGCCAGCTCGGCAGGGCAGGGGAGGGAGACCCAGTACTTC. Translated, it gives CASSAGQGRETQYF. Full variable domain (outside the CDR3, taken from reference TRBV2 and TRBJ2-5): EPEVTQTPSHQVTQMGQEVILRCVPISNHLYFYWYRQILGQKVEFLVSFYNNEISEKSEIFDDQFSVERPDGSNFTLKIRSTKLEDSAMYFCASSAGQGRETQYFGPGTRLLVL.

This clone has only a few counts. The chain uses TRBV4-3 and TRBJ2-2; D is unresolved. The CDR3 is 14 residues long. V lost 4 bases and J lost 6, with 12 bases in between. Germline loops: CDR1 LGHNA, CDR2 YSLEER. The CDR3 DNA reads TGCGCCAGCAGCCCGAGAAGCAGTCCCGGGGAGCTGTTTTTT. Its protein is CASSPRSSPGELFF.

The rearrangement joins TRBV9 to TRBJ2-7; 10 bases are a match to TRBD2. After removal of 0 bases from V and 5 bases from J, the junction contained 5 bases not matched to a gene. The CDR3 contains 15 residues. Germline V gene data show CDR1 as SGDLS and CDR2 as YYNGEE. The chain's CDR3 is CASSVASSGSNEQYF. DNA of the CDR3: TGTGCCAGCAGCGTAGCGTCTAGCGGGAGTAACGAGCAGTACTTC.

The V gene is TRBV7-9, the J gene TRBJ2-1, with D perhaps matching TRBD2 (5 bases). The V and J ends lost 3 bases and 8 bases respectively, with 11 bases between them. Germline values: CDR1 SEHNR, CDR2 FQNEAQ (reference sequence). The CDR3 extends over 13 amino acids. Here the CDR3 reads CASSFRYGDEQFF. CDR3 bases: TGTGCCAGCAGCTTTAGGTACGGGGATGAGCAGTTCTTC.

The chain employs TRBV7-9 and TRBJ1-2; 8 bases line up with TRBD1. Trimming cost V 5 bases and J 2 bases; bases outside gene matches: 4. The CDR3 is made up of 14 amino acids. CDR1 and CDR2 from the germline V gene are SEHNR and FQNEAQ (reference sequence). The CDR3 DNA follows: TGTGCCAGCAGCCTGGACAGGGAGAACTATGGCTACACCTTC. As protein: CASSLDRENYGYTF.

DNA of the CDR3: TGTGCCAGCAGCCAATCGGACCCTGCTTGGGAGACCCAGTACTTC. It encodes CASSQSDPAWETQYF. The chain is built from TRBV7-9 and TRBJ2-5; no clear D. V shed 5 bases and J shed 5 bases, with 18 bases lying between them. There are 15 residues in the CDR3. Germline V gene sequence: CDR1 SEHNR, CDR2 FQNEAQ (reference sequence).

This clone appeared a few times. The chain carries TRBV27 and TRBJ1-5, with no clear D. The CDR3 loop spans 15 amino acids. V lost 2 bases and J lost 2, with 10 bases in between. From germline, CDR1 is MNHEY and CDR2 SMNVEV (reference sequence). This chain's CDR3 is CASSLDPFGNQPQHF. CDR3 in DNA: TGTGCCAGCAGTTTAGACCCCTTTGGCAATCAGCCCCAGCATTTT.

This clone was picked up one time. In DNA, the CDR3 is TGCGCCAGCAGCCTGCCCCAGGGGGCAACCGGGGAGCTGTTTTTT. This sequence encodes CASSLPQGATGELFF. The chain links TRBV5-1 to TRBJ2-2; TRBD1 matches 8 bases. After removal of 4 bases from V and 5 bases from J, the junction contained 7 bases not matched to a gene. CDR3 length: 15 amino acids. CDR1 and CDR2 (germline): SGHRS, YFSETQ.

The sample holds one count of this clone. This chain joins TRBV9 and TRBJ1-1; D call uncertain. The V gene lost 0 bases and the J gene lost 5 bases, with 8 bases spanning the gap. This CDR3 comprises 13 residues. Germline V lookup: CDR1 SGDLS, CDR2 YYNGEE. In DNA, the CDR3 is TGTGCCAGCAGCGTAGGCTCCGATACTGAAGCTTTCTTT. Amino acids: CASSVGSDTEAFF.

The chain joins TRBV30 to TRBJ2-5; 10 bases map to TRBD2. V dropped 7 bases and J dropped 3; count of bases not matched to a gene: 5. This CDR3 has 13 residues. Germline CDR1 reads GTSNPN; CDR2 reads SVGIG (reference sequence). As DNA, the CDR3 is TGTGCCTCGAGACTAGCGGGTAAAGAGACCCAGTACTTC. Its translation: CASRLAGKETQYF.

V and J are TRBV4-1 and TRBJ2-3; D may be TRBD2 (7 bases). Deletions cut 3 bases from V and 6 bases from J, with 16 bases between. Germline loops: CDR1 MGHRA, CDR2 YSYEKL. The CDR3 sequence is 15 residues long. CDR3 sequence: CASSHFEKGGDTQYF. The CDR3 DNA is TGCGCCAGCAGCCACTTCGAGAAGGGGGGGGATACGCAGTATTTT.

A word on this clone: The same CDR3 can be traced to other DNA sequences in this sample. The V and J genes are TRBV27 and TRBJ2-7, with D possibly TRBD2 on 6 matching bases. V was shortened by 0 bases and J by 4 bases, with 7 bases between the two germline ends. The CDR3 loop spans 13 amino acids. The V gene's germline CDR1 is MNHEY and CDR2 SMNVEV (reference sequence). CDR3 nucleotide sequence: TGTGCCAGCAGTTTATCACGGGGGTACGAGCAGTACTTC. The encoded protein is CASSLSRGYEQYF.

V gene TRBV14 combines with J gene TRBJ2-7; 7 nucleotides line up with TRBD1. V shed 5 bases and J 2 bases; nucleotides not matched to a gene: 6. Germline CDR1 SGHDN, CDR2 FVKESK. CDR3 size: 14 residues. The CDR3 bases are TGTGCCAGCAGCTCTTGGGACAGCGCCTACGAGCAGTACTTC. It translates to CASSSWDSAYEQYF.

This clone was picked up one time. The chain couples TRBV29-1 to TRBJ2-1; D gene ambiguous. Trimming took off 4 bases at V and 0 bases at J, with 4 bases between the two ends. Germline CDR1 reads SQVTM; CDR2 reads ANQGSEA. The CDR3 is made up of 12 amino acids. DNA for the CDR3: TGCAGCGTTGGTAGCTCCTACAATGAGCAGTTCTTC. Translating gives CSVGSSYNEQFF.

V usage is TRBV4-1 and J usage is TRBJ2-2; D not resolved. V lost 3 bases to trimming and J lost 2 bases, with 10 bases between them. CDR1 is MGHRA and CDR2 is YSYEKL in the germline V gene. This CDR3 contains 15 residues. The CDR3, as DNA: TGCGCCAGCAGCCAGCGGAGAATCAACACCGGGGAGCTGTTTTTT. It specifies CASSQRRINTGELFF.

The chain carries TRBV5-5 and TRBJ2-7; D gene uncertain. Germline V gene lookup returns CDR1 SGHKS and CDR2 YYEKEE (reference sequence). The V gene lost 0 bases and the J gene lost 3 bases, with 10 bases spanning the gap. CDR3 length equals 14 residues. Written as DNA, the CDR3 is TGTGCCAGCAGCTTGGAAGGGTCCGGCTACGAGCAGTACTTC. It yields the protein CASSLEGSGYEQYF.

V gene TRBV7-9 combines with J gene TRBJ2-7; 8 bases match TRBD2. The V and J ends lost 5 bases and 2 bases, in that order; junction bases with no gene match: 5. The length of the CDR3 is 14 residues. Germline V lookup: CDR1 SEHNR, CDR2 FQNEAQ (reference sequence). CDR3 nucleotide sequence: TGTGCCAGCAGCGTAAGCGGGAGAACCTACGAGCAGTACTTC. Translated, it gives CASSVSGRTYEQYF.

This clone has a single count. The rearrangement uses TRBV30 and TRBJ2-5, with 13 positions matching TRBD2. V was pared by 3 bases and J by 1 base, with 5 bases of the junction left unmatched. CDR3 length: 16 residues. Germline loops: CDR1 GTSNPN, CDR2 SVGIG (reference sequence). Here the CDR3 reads CAWRKGLAGPQETQYF. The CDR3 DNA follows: TGTGCCTGGAGGAAGGGACTAGCGGGGCCCCAAGAGACCCAGTACTTC.

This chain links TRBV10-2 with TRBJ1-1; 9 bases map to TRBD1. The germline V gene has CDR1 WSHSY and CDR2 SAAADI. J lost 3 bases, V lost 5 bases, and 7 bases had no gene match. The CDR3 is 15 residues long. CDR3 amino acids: CASSRTGVGDTEAFF. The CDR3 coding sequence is TGCGCCAGCAGTAGGACAGGGGTTGGGGACACTGAAGCTTTCTTT.